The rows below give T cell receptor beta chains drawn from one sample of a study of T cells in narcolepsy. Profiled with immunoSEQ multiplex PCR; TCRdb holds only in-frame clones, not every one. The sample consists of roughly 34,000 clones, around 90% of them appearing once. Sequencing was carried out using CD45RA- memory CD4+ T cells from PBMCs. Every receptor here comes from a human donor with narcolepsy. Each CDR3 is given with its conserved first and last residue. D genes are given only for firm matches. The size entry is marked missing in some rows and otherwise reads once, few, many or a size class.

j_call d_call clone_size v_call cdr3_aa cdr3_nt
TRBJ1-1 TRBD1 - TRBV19 CASSRLGQDGKTEAFF TGTGCCAGTAGTAGACTAGGACAGGATGGGAAGACTGAAGCTTTCTTT
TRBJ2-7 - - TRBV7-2 CASSSRVSYEQYF TGTGCCAGCAGCTCCAGGGTCTCCTACGAGCAGTACTTC
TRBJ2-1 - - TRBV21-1 CASRNPTRNNEQFF TGTGCCAGCAGAAATCCGACTAGGAATAATGAGCAGTTCTTC
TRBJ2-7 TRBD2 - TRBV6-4 CASSREAGEYEQYF TGTGCCAGCAGTAGGGAAGCGGGAGAATACGAGCAGTACTTC
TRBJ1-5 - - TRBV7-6 CASSLGRGARSNQPQHF TGTGCCAGCAGCTTAGGACGGGGGGCGAGGAGCAATCAGCCCCAGCATTTT
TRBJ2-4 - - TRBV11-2 CASSLDVGGANIQYF TGTGCCAGCAGCTTAGATGTGGGGGGGGCGAACATTCAGTACTTC
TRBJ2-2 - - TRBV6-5 CASGYTGELFF TGTGCCAGTGGCTACACCGGGGAGCTGTTTTTT
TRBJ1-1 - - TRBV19 CASSIPGSRGTEAFF TGTGCCAGTAGTATCCCCGGTTCGAGAGGCACTGAAGCTTTCTTT
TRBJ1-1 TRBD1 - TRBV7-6 CASSLGLRDRGQGSRNTEAFF TGTGCCAGCAGCTTAGGGCTCCGGGACAGGGGGCAAGGATCAAGGAACACTGAAGCTTTCTTT
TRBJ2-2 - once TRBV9 CASSVTGTETGELFF TGTGCCAGCAGCGTAACCGGGACCGAAACCGGGGAGCTGTTTTTT
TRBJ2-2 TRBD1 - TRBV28 CASSLLFRGLNTGELFF TGTGCCAGCAGTTTGCTATTTAGGGGGCTTAACACCGGGGAGCTGTTTTTT
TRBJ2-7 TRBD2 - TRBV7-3 CASSLHSGGSYEQYF TGTGCCAGCAGTCTCCATAGCGGGGGCTCCTACGAGCAGTACTTC
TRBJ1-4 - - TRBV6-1 CASSSTNLNEKLFF TGTGCCAGCAGCTCCACGAACCTTAATGAAAAACTGTTTTTT
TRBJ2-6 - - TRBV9 CASSAHISGANVLTF TGTGCCAGCAGCGCCCACATCTCTGGGGCCAACGTCCTGACTTTC
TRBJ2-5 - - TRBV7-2 CASSQPGTAQETQYF TGTGCCAGCAGCCAACCCGGGACTGCCCAAGAGACCCAGTACTTC
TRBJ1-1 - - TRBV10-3 CAISESGGGTSTEAFF TGTGCCATCAGTGAGTCTGGCGGGGGAACGTCCACTGAAGCTTTCTTT
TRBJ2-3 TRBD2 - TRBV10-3 CAISKTSGKTDTQYF TGTGCCATCAGTAAGACTAGCGGGAAAACAGATACGCAGTATTTT
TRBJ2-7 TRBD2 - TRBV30 CAWSVSGIYGQYF TGTGCCTGGAGTGTAAGCGGGATCTACGGGCAGTACTTC
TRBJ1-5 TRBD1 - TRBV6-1 CASSVQGDQPQHF TGTGCCAGCAGCGTACAGGGGGATCAGCCCCAGCATTTT
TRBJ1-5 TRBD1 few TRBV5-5 CASSPGQGLGNQPQHF TGTGCCAGCAGCCCCGGACAGGGGCTTGGGAATCAGCCCCAGCATTTT
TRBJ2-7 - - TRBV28 CASSSPRGAVDEQYF TGTGCCAGCAGTTCCCCTAGGGGGGCGGTAGACGAGCAGTACTTC
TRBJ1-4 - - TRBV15 CATSRDGGANEKLFF TGTGCCACCAGCAGAGATGGGGGAGCTAATGAAAAACTGTTTTTT
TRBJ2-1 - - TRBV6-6 CASSRSDNEQFF TGTGCCAGCAGTCGGTCGGACAATGAGCAGTTCTTC
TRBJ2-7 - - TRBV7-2 CASSPTGPYEQYF TGTGCCAGCAGCCCTACGGGACCCTACGAGCAGTACTTC
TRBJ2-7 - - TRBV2 CASSERGGTEQYF TGTGCCAGCAGTGAAAGGGGCGGGACCGAGCAGTACTTC
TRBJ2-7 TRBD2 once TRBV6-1 CASRLAGGSEQYF TGTGCCAGCAGACTAGCGGGAGGGTCCGAGCAGTACTTC
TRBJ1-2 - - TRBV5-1 CASSFDSRGSGYGYTF TGCGCCAGCAGCTTCGATTCCAGGGGTTCGGGCTATGGCTACACCTTC
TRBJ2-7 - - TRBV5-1 CASSKTELNYEQYF TGCGCCAGCAGCAAGACAGAGCTCAACTACGAGCAGTACTTC
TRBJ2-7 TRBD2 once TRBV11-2 CASSPGTTFLEQYF TGTGCCAGCAGCCCCGGGACTACCTTTCTCGAGCAGTACTTC
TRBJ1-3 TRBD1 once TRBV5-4 CASSLLTGAGNTIYF TGTGCCAGCAGCTTACTAACAGGGGCGGGAAACACCATATATTTT
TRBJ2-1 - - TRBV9 CAGSVGSGVVNEQFF TGTGCCGGCAGCGTAGGGTCGGGAGTGGTTAATGAGCAGTTCTTC
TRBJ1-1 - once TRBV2 CASIPPWVNTEAFF TGTGCCAGCATACCTCCGTGGGTGAACACTGAAGCTTTCTTT
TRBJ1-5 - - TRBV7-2 CASSQGSPNQPQHF TGTGCCAGCAGCCAAGGGTCCCCCAACCAGCCCCAGCATTTT
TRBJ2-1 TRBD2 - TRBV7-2 CASTLSGGAREQFF TGTGCCAGCACGCTAAGCGGGGGGGCCCGCGAGCAGTTCTTC
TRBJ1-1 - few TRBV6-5 CASSVRTLRRTEAFF TGTGCCAGCAGTGTCCGGACTCTCAGGCGCACTGAAGCTTTCTTT
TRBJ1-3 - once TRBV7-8 CASSLARGNTIYF TGTGCCAGCAGCTTAGCGCGGGGAAACACCATATATTTT
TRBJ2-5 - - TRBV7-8 CASSRLLNQETQYF TGTGCCAGCAGCCGACTTCTTAACCAAGAGACCCAGTACTTC
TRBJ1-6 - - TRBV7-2 CASSLVQGNSPLHF TGTGCCAGCAGCTTAGTACAGGGTAATTCACCCCTCCACTTT
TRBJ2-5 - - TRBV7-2 CASSPGTPKTPRERETQYF TGTGCCAGCAGCCCCGGGACTCCCAAGACTCCCCGGGAACGAGAGACCCAGTACTTC
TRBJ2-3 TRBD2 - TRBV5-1 CASSRIAGAGTDTQYF TGCGCCAGCAGCCGAATAGCGGGGGCTGGCACAGATACGCAGTATTTT
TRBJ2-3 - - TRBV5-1 CASLRMTGGTDTQYF TGCGCCAGCCTACGAATGACGGGAGGCACAGATACGCAGTATTTT
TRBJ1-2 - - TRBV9 CASSVGQGYGYTF TGTGCCAGCAGCGTAGGTCAGGGATATGGCTACACCTTC
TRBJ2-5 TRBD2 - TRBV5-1 CASSFNSGRETQYF TGCGCCAGCAGCTTCAATAGCGGGAGAGAGACCCAGTACTTC
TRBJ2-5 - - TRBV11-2 CASSYSRFSETQYF TGTGCCAGCAGCTACAGCCGATTTTCAGAGACCCAGTACTTC
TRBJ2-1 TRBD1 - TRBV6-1 CASSVDRGDLQFF TGTGCCAGCAGTGTGGACAGGGGGGACCTGCAGTTCTTC
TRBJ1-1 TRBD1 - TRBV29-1 CSVDRGQGMNTEAFF TGCAGCGTTGACAGGGGACAGGGAATGAACACTGAAGCTTTCTTT
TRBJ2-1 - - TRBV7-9 CASSLVLNEQFF TGTGCCAGCAGCTTAGTCCTCAATGAGCAGTTCTTC
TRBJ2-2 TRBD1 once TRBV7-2 CASSYRQGSGELFF TGTGCCAGCAGCTATCGACAGGGATCCGGGGAGCTGTTTTTT
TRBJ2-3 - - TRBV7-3 CASSLMRSTDTQYF TGTGCCAGCAGCTTAATGCGAAGCACAGATACGCAGTATTTT
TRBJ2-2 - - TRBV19 CASSTGADTGELFF TGTGCCAGTAGTACGGGGGCGGACACCGGGGAGCTGTTTTTT
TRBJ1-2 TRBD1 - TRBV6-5 CASSLKTGALYGYTF TGTGCCAGCAGCCTGAAGACAGGGGCCCTCTATGGCTACACCTTC
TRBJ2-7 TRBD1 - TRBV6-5 CASRGQLTQYF TGTGCCAGCAGGGGACAGCTTACCCAGTACTTC
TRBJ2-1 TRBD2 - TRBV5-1 CASSLTLGTNYEEQFF TGCGCCAGCAGCTTGACTCTCGGGACTAATTACGAAGAGCAGTTCTTC
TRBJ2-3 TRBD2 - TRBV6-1 CAISGTSTDTQYF TGTGCCATCAGCGGGACTAGCACAGATACGCAGTATTTT
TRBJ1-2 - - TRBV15 CATSRETEQARGGYTF TGTGCCACCAGCAGAGAGACCGAGCAAGCCAGGGGTGGCTACACCTTC
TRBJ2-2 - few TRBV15 CATSSPQGAFLGELFF TGTGCCACCAGCAGCCCACAGGGAGCTTTCCTCGGGGAGCTGTTTTTT
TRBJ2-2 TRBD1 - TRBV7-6 CASSSRQGVNTGELFF TGTGCCAGCAGCTCCCGACAGGGGGTGAACACCGGGGAGCTGTTTTTT
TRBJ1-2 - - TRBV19 CASSIDLMGGYTF TGTGCCAGTAGTATAGATCTAATGGGGGGCTACACCTTC